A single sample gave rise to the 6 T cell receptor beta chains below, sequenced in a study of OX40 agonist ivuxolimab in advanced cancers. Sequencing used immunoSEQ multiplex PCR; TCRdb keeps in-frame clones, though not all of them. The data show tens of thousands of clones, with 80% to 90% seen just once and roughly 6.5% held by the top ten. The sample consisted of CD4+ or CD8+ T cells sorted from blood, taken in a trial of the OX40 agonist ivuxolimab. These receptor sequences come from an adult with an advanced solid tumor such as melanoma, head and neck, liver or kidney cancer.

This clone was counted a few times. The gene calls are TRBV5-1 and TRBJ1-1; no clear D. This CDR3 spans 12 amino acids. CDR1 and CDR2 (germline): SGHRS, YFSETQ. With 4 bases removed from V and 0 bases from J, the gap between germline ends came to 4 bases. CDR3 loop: CASSTMNTEAFF. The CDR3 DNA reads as TGCGCCAGCAGCACGATGAACACTGAAGCTTTCTTT. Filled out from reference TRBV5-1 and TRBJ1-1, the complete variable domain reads KAGVTQTPRYLIKTRGQQVTLSCSPISGHRSVSWYQQTPGQGLQFLFEYFSETQRNKGNFPGRFSGRQFSNSRSEMNVSTLELGDSALYLCASSTMNTEAFFGQGTRLTVV.

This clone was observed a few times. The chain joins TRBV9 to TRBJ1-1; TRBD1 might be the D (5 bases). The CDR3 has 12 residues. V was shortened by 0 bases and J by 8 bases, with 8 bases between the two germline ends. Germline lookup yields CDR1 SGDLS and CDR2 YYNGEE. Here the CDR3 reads CASSVEAGEAFF. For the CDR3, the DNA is TGTGCCAGCAGCGTAGAGGCAGGGGAAGCTTTCTTT.

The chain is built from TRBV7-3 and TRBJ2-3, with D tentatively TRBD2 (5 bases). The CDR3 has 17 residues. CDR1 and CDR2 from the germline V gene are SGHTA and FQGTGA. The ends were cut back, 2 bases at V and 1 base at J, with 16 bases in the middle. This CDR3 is CASSLSDNGIGTDTQYF. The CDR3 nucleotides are TGTGCCAGCAGCTTATCCGATAACGGGATAGGCACAGATACGCAGTATTTT.

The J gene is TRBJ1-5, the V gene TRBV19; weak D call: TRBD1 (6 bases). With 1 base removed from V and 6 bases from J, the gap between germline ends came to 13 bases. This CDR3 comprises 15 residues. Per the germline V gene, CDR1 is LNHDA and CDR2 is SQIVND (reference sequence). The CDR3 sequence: CASSIGLQGIQPQHF. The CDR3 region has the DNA TGTGCCAGTAGTATAGGCCTACAGGGAATTCAGCCCCAGCATTTT.

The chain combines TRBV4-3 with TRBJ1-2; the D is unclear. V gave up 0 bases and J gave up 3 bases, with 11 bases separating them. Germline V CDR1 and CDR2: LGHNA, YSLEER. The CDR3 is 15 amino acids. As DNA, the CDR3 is TGCGCCAGCAGCCAAGATTTAAACGTCCACTATGGCTACACCTTC. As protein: CASSQDLNVHYGYTF.

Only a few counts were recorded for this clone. The CDR3 region has the DNA TGTGCCAGTAGTTTCCAGAATTCACCCCTCCACTTT. Protein: CASSFQNSPLHF. The rearrangement uses TRBV19 and TRBJ1-6; D unresolved. The germline gives CDR1 LNHDA, CDR2 SQIVND (reference sequence). The CDR3 sequence is 12 residues long. The V gene lost 5 bases and the J gene lost 7 bases, with 6 bases spanning the gap.